Shown below are 10 T cell receptor beta chains from a single sample sequenced in a study of Ad26.COV2.S vaccination and SARS-CoV-2 variants. Produced via immunoSEQ multiplex PCR; TCRdb's table is partial and in-frame only. The sample includes about 350,000 clones, 92% seen only once; the top ten take 3% to 5%. The input for sequencing was peripheral blood, taken after recovery from COVID-19. The receptors were gathered from a human donor who had recovered from COVID-19.

V is TRBV4-1 and J is TRBJ2-3, with unresolved D. This CDR3 is built from 17 residues. Germline V lookup: CDR1 MGHRA, CDR2 YSYEKL. Trimming took 4 bases from V and 0 from J, leaving 17 bases between them. The CDR3 here is CASSPSLAGSSTDTQYF. The CDR3 DNA reads as TGCGCCAGCAGCCCTAGTCTTGCTGGTTCTAGCACAGATACGCAGTATTTT.

The V call is TRBV9, the J call TRBJ1-2, with TRBD1 as a possible D gene (6 bases). CDR3 length: 13 residues. Germline V gene sequence: CDR1 SGDLS, CDR2 YYNGEE. V gave up 6 bases and J gave up 0 bases, with 9 bases separating them. CDR3 sequence: CASKGDTNYGYTF. The CDR3 bases are TGTGCCAGCAAAGGGGACACTAACTATGGCTACACCTTC.

The chain has TRBV19 and TRBJ2-1, with D perhaps being TRBD1 or TRBD2 (5 bases each). The germline V gene has CDR1 LNHDA and CDR2 SQIVND (reference sequence). V lost 1 base and J 10 bases, leaving 14 bases between the germline ends. The CDR3 is 14 residues long. The DNA of the CDR3 is TGTGCCAGTAGTATAGGGGGGACGGCTGGGGAGCAGTTCTTC. As protein: CASSIGGTAGEQFF.

The J gene is TRBJ2-7, the V gene TRBV27; 7 bases match TRBD1. The CDR3 runs to 13 residues. Germline CDR1 reads MNHEY; CDR2 reads SMNVEV (reference sequence). The V and J ends lost 10 bases and 2 bases, in that order; junction bases with no gene match: 8. CDR3 residues: CATSRQGPYEQYF. The CDR3 DNA reads as TGTGCCACATCCCGACAGGGTCCCTACGAGCAGTACTTC.

J is TRBJ1-5 and V is TRBV7-2; D is possibly TRBD1 (6 bases). V was trimmed by 4 bases and J by 2 bases, leaving 15 bases between them. Germline lookup yields CDR1 SGHTA and CDR2 FQGNSA. This CDR3 region has 16 residues. The CDR3 region has the DNA TGTGCCAGCAGCTCCCGACAGGACTCTGGCAATCAGCCCCAGCATTTT. This encodes CASSSRQDSGNQPQHF.

In this sample, this clone turned up once. The V call is TRBV6-2 or TRBV6-3, the J call TRBJ1-6, with D unclear. V was trimmed by 4 bases and J by 10 bases, leaving 17 bases between them. Germline V gene lookup returns CDR1 MNHEY and CDR2 SVGEGT. This CDR3 has 15 residues. The CDR3 nucleotides are TGTGCCAGCAGTTCTGCGGACGTAGTCGGGTCACCCCTCCACTTT. Its protein is CASSSADVVGSPLHF.

V gene TRBV7-6 combines with J gene TRBJ1-5; D is uncertain. The CDR3 is made up of 16 amino acids. Germline V lookup: CDR1 SGHVS, CDR2 FNYEAQ. The V and J ends lost 4 bases and 9 bases respectively, with 22 bases between them. The CDR3 loop is CASSCRGPHRLRPQHF. The CDR3 region has the DNA TGTGCCAGCAGCTGCCGCGGGCCCCATCGTCTAAGGCCCCAGCATTTT.

The chain combines TRBV19 with TRBJ1-2; D call uncertain. Per the germline V gene, CDR1 is LNHDA and CDR2 is SQIVND (reference sequence). The CDR3 contains 14 residues. Trimming took off 7 bases at V and 4 bases at J, with 16 bases between the two ends. The CDR3 protein is CASTTGSLTYGYTF. In DNA, the CDR3 is TGTGCCAGTACTACCGGGAGCCTCACCTATGGCTACACCTTC.

This sequence joins TRBV19 and TRBJ2-5; either TRBD1 or TRBD2 may fit D (5 bases each). V lost 2 bases, J lost 3 bases, and 13 bases lay in between. The CDR3 sequence is 15 residues long. In germline, CDR1 is LNHDA, CDR2 SQIVND (reference sequence). The CDR3 region is CASSILTGRKETQYF. CDR3 DNA sequence: TGTGCCAGTAGTATACTGACGGGACGGAAAGAGACCCAGTACTTC.

Regarding this clone: This specimen includes other DNA sequences encoding the same CDR3. The V and J genes are TRBV7-2 and TRBJ1-1, with D unresolved. The CDR3 totals 13 residues. Trimming removed 1 base from V and 5 bases from J, with 8 bases in between. The V gene's germline CDR1 is SGHTA and CDR2 FQGNSA. The CDR3 region is CASSLVSRTEAFF. The CDR3 region has the DNA TGTGCCAGCAGCTTAGTTTCTAGGACTGAAGCTTTCTTT.